This T cell receptor beta chain was retrieved from a study of blood T cell repertoires in COVID-19. Libraries were prepared by immunoSEQ multiplex PCR; TCRdb keeps only in-frame clonotypes and omits some of them. The repertoire has roughly 360,000 clones, 88% of them found once; the top ten carry about 0.89%. The TCR originated in a woman in her twenties or thirties with acute COVID-19. Sequencing was performed on PBMCs or T cells enriched from blood (not recorded which).

This CDR3 reads CASSEGAYSNQPQHF. Here the CDR3 DNA reads TGTGCCAGCAGTGAGGGAGCTTATAGCAATCAGCCCCAGCATTTT. The genes are TRBV27 and TRBJ1-5; no reliable D call. Trimming removed 5 bases from V and 0 bases from J, with 11 bases in between. CDR1 MNHEY and CDR2 SMNVEV come from the germline V gene (reference sequence). The CDR3 runs to 15 residues.